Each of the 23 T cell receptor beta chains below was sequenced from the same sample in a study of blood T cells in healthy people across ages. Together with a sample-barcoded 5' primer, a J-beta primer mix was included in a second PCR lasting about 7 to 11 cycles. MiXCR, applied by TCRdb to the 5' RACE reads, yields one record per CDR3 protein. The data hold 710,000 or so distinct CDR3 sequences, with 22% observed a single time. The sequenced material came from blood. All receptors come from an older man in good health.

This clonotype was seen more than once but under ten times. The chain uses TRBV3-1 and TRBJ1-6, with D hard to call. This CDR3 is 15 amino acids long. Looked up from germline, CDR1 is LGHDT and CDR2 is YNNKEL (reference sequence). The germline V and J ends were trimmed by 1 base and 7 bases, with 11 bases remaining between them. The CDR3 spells CASSQVRGGNSPLHF. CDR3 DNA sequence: TGTGCCAGCAGCCAAGTAAGAGGCGGAAATTCACCCCTCCACTTT.

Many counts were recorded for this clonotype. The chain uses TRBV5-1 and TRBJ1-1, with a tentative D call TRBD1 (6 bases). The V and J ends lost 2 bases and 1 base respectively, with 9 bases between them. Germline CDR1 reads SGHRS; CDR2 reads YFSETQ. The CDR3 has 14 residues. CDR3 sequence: CASSFQGPNTEAFF. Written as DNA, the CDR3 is TGCGCCAGCAGCTTTCAGGGGCCGAACACTGAAGCTTTCTTT.

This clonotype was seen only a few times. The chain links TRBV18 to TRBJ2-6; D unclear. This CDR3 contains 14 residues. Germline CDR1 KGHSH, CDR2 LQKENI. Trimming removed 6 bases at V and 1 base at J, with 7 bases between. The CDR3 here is CASSPQSGANVLTF. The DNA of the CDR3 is TGTGCCAGCTCCCCTCAATCTGGGGCCAACGTCCTGACTTTC.

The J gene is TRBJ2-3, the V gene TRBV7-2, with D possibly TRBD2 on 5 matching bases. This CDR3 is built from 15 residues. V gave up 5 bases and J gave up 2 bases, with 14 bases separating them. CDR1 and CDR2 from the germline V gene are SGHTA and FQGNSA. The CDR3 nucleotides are TGTGCCAGCAGCCTCAACAAAGCGGCCACAGATACGCAGTATTTT. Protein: CASSLNKAATDTQYF.

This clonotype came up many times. Here the CDR3 reads CASSLKGQGGNNEQFF. The CDR3 DNA is TGCGCCAGCAGCTTGAAAGGACAGGGAGGGAACAATGAGCAGTTCTTC. This chain connects TRBV5-1 to TRBJ2-1, with TRBD1 as a possible D gene (8 bases). CDR3 length: 16 amino acids. Trimming took off 1 base at V and 5 bases at J, with 16 bases between the two ends. CDR1 and CDR2 (germline): SGHRS, YFSETQ.

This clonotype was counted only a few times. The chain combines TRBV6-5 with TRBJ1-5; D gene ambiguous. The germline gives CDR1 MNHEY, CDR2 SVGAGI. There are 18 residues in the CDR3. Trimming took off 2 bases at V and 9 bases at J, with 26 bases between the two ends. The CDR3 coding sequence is TGTGCCAGCAGTTACCAGGCCATGAGACAAGGAGGATCATGGCCCCAGCATTTT. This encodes CASSYQAMRQGGSWPQHF.

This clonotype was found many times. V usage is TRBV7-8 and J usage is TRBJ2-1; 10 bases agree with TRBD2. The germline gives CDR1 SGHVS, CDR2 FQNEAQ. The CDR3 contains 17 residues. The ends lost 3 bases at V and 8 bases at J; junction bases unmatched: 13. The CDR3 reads CASSFALAGTRSDEQFF. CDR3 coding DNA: TGTGCCAGCAGCTTTGCACTAGCGGGAACCCGTTCCGATGAGCAGTTCTTC.

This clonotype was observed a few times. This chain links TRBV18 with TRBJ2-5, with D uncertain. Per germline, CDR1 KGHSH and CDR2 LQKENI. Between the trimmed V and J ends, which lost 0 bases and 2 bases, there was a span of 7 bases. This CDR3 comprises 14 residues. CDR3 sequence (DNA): TGTGCCAGCTCACCACCAACAGCACAAGAGACCCAGTACTTC. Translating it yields CASSPPTAQETQYF.

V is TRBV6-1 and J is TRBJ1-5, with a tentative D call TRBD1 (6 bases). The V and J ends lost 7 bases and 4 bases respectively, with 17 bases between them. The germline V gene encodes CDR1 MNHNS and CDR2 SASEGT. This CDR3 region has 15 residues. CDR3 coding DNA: TGTGCCAGCATCAAAGGGGGGGAACCTAATCAGCCCCAGCATTTT. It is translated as CASIKGGEPNQPQHF.

CDR3 sequence: CASRDPGGSDNEQFF. The CDR3 bases are TGTGCCAGCAGGGATCCAGGGGGTTCAGACAATGAGCAGTTCTTC. This chain connects TRBV6-5 to TRBJ2-5; 7 nucleotides align to TRBD1. Near its end, the DNA agrees better with TRBJ2-1, so the J call may be wrong. This CDR3 has 15 residues. Germline values: CDR1 MNHEY, CDR2 SVGAGI.

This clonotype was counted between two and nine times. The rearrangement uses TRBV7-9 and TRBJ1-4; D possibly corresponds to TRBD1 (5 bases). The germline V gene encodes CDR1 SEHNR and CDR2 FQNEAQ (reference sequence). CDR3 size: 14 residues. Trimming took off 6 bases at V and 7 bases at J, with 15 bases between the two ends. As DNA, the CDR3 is TGTGCCAGCAGGGGGCAATATCAGAGTGAAAAACTGTTTTTT. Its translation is CASRGQYQSEKLFF.

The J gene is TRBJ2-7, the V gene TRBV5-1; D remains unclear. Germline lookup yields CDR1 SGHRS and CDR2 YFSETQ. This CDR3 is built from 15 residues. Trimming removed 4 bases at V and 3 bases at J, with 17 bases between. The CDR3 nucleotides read TGCGCCAGCAGCCCATCAGGACGGTGGGACTACGAGCAGTACTTC. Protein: CASSPSGRWDYEQYF.

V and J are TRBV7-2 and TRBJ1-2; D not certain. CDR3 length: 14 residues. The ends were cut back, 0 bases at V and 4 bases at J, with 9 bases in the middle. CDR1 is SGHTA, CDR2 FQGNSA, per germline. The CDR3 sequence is CASSLALGSYGYTF. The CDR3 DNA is TGTGCCAGCAGCTTAGCGCTGGGCTCCTATGGCTACACCTTC.

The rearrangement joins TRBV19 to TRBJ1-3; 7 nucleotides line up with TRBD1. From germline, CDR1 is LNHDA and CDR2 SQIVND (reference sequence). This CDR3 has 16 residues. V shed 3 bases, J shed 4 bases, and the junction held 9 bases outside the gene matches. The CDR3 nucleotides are TGTGCCAGTAGTATCCAAACCGGGACAGTCGGAAACACCATATATTTT. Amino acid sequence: CASSIQTGTVGNTIYF. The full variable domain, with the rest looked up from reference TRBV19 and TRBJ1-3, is DGGITQSPKYLFRKEGQNVTLSCEQNLNHDAMYWYRQDPGQGLRLIYYSQIVNDFQKGDIAEGYSVSREKKESFPLTVTSAQKNPTAFYLCASSIQTGTVGNTIYFGEGSWLTVV.

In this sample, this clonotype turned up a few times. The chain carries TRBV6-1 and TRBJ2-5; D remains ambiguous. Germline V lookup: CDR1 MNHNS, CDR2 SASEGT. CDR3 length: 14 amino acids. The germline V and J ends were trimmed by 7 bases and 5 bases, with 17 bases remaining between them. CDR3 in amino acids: CASTRTQSRETQYF. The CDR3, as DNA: TGTGCCAGCACACGGACCCAAAGCCGGGAGACCCAGTACTTC.

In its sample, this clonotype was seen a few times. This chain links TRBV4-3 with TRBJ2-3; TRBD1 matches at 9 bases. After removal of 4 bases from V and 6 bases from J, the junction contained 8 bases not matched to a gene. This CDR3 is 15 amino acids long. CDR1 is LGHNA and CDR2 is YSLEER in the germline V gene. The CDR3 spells CASSRRDRASDTQYF. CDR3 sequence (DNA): TGCGCCAGCAGCCGAAGGGACAGGGCAAGCGATACGCAGTATTTT.

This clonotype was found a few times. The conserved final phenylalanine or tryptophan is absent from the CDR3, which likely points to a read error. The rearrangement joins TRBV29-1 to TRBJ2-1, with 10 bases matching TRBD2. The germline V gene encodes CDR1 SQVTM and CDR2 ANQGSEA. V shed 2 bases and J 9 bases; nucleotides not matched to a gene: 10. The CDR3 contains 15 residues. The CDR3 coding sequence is TGCAGCGTTGAAAAGCGGGTAGCGGGAGGTCTTGAGCAGTTCTTA. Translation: CSVEKRVAGGLEQFL.

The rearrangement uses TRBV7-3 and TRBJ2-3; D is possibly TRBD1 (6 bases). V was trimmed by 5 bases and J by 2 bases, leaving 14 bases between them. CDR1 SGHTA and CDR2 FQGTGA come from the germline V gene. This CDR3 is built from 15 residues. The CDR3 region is CASSPGVSPTDTQYF. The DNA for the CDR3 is TGTGCCAGCAGCCCAGGGGTTTCCCCCACAGATACGCAGTATTTT.

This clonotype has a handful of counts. CDR3 DNA: TGTGCCACCAGTGACCCCGGACAGGGAACGGACGAGCAGTACTTC. This codes for CATSDPGQGTDEQYF. V is TRBV24-1 and J is TRBJ2-5, with TRBD1 matching over 8 bases. With the DNA end fitting TRBJ2-7 better, the J assignment may be wrong. Germline V gives CDR1 KGHDR, CDR2 SFDVKD. The CDR3 is 15 residues long.

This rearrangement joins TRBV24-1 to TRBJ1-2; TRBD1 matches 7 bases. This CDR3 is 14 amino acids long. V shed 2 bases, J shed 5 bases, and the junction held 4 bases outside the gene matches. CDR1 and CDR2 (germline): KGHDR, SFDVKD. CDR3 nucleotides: TGTGCCACCAGTGATTCCACGACAGGGTATGGCTACACCTTC. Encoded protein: CATSDSTTGYGYTF.

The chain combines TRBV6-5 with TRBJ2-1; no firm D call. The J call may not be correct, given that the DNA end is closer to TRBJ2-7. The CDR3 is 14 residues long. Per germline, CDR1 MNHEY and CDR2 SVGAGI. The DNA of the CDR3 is TGTGCCAGCAGGTCCGTGCAACCACCCTACGAGCAGTACGTC. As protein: CASRSVQPPYEQYV.

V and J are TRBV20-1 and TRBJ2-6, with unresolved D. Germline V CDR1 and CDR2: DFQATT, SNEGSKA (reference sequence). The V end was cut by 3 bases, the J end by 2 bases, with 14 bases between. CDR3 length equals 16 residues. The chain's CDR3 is CSASIRFNPGANVLTF. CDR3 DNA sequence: TGCAGTGCTAGTATCCGATTTAATCCTGGGGCCAACGTCCTGACTTTC.

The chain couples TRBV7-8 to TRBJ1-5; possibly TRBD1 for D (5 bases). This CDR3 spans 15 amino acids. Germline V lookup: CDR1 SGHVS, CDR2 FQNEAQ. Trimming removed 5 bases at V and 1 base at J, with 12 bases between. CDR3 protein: CASSPGITSNQPQHF. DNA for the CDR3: TGTGCCAGCAGCCCAGGGATAACGAGCAATCAGCCCCAGCATTTT.